This TCR beta chain came from a study of shared clonotypes between healthy human individuals. Some clones are missing from TCRdb's copy, which holds only in-frame ones; the method was immunoSEQ multiplex PCR. The data hold about 1 million clones, with approximately 76% observed a single time. CDR3 length: 16 residues. V shed 4 bases, J shed 1 base, and the junction held 10 bases outside the gene matches. Germline V lookup: CDR1 SGHDT, CDR2 YYEEEE. The clonotype originates from a man between 18 and 35 years old in good health. This sequence joins TRBV5-6 and TRBJ2-5, with 7 positions matching TRBD2. Sequenced: memory CD4+ T cells sorted from blood. The subset denotes: CD45RA-negative fraction. The DNA of the CDR3 is TGTGCCAGCAGCGGAGACATTACTAGCGTCCAAGAGACCCAGTACTTC. This translates into CASSGDITSVQETQYF.